A selection of T cell receptor beta chains follows, all from one sample in a study of T cells in Graves' hyperthyroidism and ophthalmopathy. TCRdb processed the multiplex PCR reads anew with MiXCR; each CDR3 protein has one entry. The sample yields about 680,000 distinct CDR3 sequences, over 35% seen once. The sample taken for sequencing was blood. These receptors were collected from a woman aged 40-49 years with Graves' hyperthyroidism. Each CDR3 is given with its conserved first and last residue. The D gene is left open where the match is weak. A row's size may be missing; if present it is once, few, many or a size class.

j_gene | v_gene | d_gene | abundance | CDR3nt | CDR3aa
TRBJ2-5 | TRBV25-1 | . | . | TGTGCCAGCAGTGACAGGACTGTGGGACATGGAGAGACCCAGTACTTC | CASSDRTVGHGETQYF
TRBJ2-7 | TRBV7-8 | . | many | TGTGCCAGCAGCCCTCTCTACGAGCAGTACTTC | CASSPLYEQYF
TRBJ1-1 | TRBV6-5 | . | . | TGTGCCAGCAGTGAAGCGGGAGCGTATAATGAAGCTTTCTTT | CASSEAGAYNEAFF
TRBJ1-2 | TRBV10-3 | . | few | TGTGCCAGCAGTACACTAAGAACAGGGACCTATGGCTACACCTTC | CASSTLRTGTYGYTF
TRBJ2-5 | TRBV9 | TRBD2 | many | TGTGCCAGCAGCGAGGGACTAGCGGGGACCGAGACCCAGTACTTC | CASSEGLAGTETQYF
TRBJ1-5 | TRBV11-2 | . | few | TGTGCCAGCAGCTTAGATTGGCCAGGGGACAATCAGCCCCAGCATTTT | CASSLDWPGDNQPQHF
TRBJ1-5 | TRBV5-6 | . | . | TGTGCCAGCAGCTTGTGGTTGCAGCCCCAGCATTTT | CASSLWLQPQHF
TRBJ1-5 | TRBV4-3 | TRBD1 | . | TGCGCCAGCAGCCAAGAAGGAGACAGGGGCAATCAGCCCCAGCATTTT | CASSQEGDRGNQPQHF
TRBJ1-5 | TRBV12-3/TRBV12-4 | . | . | TGTGCCAGCAGTTTCTCGAGTACCAATCAGCCCCAGCATTTT | CASSFSSTNQPQHF
TRBJ1-1 | TRBV10-3 | . | many | TGTGCCATCAGTGGTGGGGGACACACTGAAGCTTTCTTT | CAISGGGHTEAFF
TRBJ1-1 | TRBV7-2 | TRBD1 | many | TGTGCCAGCAGCCTACTTAGACAGGGAAACACTGAAGCTTTCTTT | CASSLLRQGNTEAFF
TRBJ1-6 | TRBV29-1 | TRBD1 | . | TGCAGCGTCTCTGGACAGGGGAGTATGTCACCCCTCCACTTT | CSVSGQGSMSPLHF
TRBJ2-2 | TRBV6-2/TRBV6-3 | . | few | TGTGCCAGCGAACGAAGTTACACCGGGGAGCTGTTTTTT | CASERSYTGELFF
TRBJ2-6 | TRBV10-3 | . | many | TGTGCCATCACCGACAGCGCCTCGACCTCTGGGGCCAACGTCCTGACTTTC | CAITDSASTSGANVLTF
TRBJ1-1 | TRBV2 | TRBD1 | many | TGTGCCAGCAGGGCCAGGGGGAGGAACACTGAAGCTTTCTTT | CASRARGRNTEAFF
TRBJ1-2 | TRBV5-1 | . | once | TGCGCCAGCAGCTCTTTGACAGGCGCGGACTATGGCTACACCTTC | CASSSLTGADYGYTF
TRBJ1-2 | TRBV6-5 | . | many | TGTGCCAGCAGTCCCAGCCCAGGCTATGGCTACACCTTC | CASSPSPGYGYTF
TRBJ1-1 | TRBV19 | . | . | TGTGCCAGTAGTGATGCAGGGAACACTGAAGCTTTCTTT | CASSDAGNTEAFF
TRBJ2-7 | TRBV5-5 | TRBD1 | . | TGTGCCAGCCGCTCCGCCGACAGGGGGGAAGGCTACGAGCAGTACTTC | CASRSADRGEGYEQYF
TRBJ1-4 | TRBV25-1 | TRBD1 | . | TGTGCCAGCAGTGACGACAGGGGGAGCGAAAAACTGTTTTTT | CASSDDRGSEKLFF
TRBJ2-5 | TRBV7-2 | . | . | TGTGCCAGCAGCTTAGCCCAGTACTTC | CASSLAQYF
TRBJ1-1 | TRBV3-1 | TRBD1 | . | TGTGCCAGCAGATACCGGGACAGAGGCCAGAACACTGAAGCTTTCTTT | CASRYRDRGQNTEAFF
TRBJ2-2 | TRBV10-3 | TRBD2 | many | TGTGCCACCGCTCAAGCGGGGGGCGTCACCGGGGAGCTGTTTTTT | CATAQAGGVTGELFF
TRBJ2-5 | TRBV12-3/TRBV12-4 | . | few | TGTGCCAGCAGCCTCGGGACCCGCCAAGAGACCCAGTACTTC | CASSLGTRQETQYF
TRBJ2-2 | TRBV6-5 | TRBD1 | . | TGTGCCAGCAGTTTGTGGGACAGGGCAACCGGGGAGCTGTTTTTT | CASSLWDRATGELFF
TRBJ2-3 | TRBV7-8 | . | many | TGTGCCAGCAGGCACCTCAAGAGCACAGATACGCAGTATTTT | CASRHLKSTDTQYF
TRBJ2-7 | TRBV7-2 | . | many | TGTGCCAGCAGCTTGACCCCGCCTGGCGAGCAGTACTTC | CASSLTPPGEQYF
TRBJ1-1 | TRBV19 | TRBD1 | . | TGTGCCAGTAGTGCAAGACAGGGTACCATGAACACTGAAGCTTTCTTT | CASSARQGTMNTEAFF
TRBJ2-7 | TRBV12-3/TRBV12-4 | TRBD2 | few | TGTGCCAGCAGTTTCCTAGCGGGGGGATTATACGAGCAGTACTTC | CASSFLAGGLYEQYF
TRBJ1-5 | TRBV7-9 | . | many | TGTGCCAGCAGCTTAGGGTCGTATCAGCCCCAGCATTTT | CASSLGSYQPQHF
TRBJ1-1 | TRBV14 | . | many | TGTGCCAGCAGCCAATTTCCCCAGGACCGTGAAGCTTTCTTT | CASSQFPQDREAFF
TRBJ1-2 | TRBV6-2/TRBV6-3 | . | . | TGTGCCAGCAGTTACCCTGAAGACGGCTACACCTTC | CASSYPEDGYTF
TRBJ1-2 | TRBV7-2 | . | . | TGTGCCAGCAGCTTCGACAGAACGGACGTCAACTATGGCTACACCTTC | CASSFDRTDVNYGYTF
TRBJ1-2 | TRBV5-8 | TRBD1 | . | TGCGCCAGCAGCGGCCTGACCCGGGACAGGGGGCTTTATGGCTACACCTTC | CASSGLTRDRGLYGYTF
TRBJ1-1 | TRBV20-1 | . | many | TGCAGTGCTCGTAGCTTGAACACTGAAGCTTTCTTT | CSARSLNTEAFF
TRBJ1-1 | TRBV10-3 | TRBD1 | once | TGTGCCATCAAGGGACAGGTCCGTGAAGCTTTCTTT | CAIKGQVREAFF
TRBJ2-7 | TRBV7-2 | TRBD1 | many | TGTGCCAGCAGCTTAGAGCACAGGGGCTCCTACGAGCAGTACTTC | CASSLEHRGSYEQYF
TRBJ1-1 | TRBV5-1 | . | few | TGCGCCAGCAGCTCACTATACCAGGGAGTAGCTTTCTTT | CASSSLYQGVAFF
TRBJ1-6 | TRBV19 | . | . | TGTGCCACCGGGGTTAGCTTTCACTCGCGGTCACCCCTCCACTTT | CATGVSFHSRSPLHF
TRBJ2-5 | TRBV14 | . | many | TGTGCCAGCAGCCAAGCGGTATGGGGAGAGACCCAGTACTTC | CASSQAVWGETQYF
TRBJ1-2 | TRBV29-1 | . | . | TGCAGCGTTTCCATAGATTATGGCTACACCTTC | CSVSIDYGYTF
TRBJ1-2 | TRBV19 | . | many | TGTGCCAGTAGTATGATACAAGCCTATGGCTACACCTTC | CASSMIQAYGYTF
TRBJ1-2 | TRBV29-1 | TRBD1 | . | TGCAGCGTGGAAACGGGACAGAGCTTTAACTATGGCTACACCTTC | CSVETGQSFNYGYTF
TRBJ1-1 | TRBV7-2 | . | . | TGTGCCAGCAGCTTAGAAGCCGCAGCAATGAACACTGAAGCTTTCTTT | CASSLEAAAMNTEAFF
TRBJ2-7 | TRBV7-9 | TRBD1 | once | TGTGCCAGCAGCACGGACAGGGCGGGCGAGCAGTACTTC | CASSTDRAGEQYF
TRBJ2-7 | TRBV29-1 | TRBD2 | many | TGCAGCGCGGCGGGGGGGAACGACGAGCAGTACTTC | CSAAGGNDEQYF
TRBJ1-5 | TRBV7-9 | TRBD1 | few | TGTGCCAGCAGCACAAGCAAGGGACAGGGCTTCCTCAATCAGCCCCAGCATTTT | CASSTSKGQGFLNQPQHF
TRBJ1-1 | TRBV10-1 | TRBD1 | many | TGCGCCAGTCAACCTGACAGGGACTCTGAAGCTTTCTTT | CASQPDRDSEAFF
TRBJ2-7 | TRBV29-1 | TRBD1 | many | TGCAGCGTTGAACCGGGACAGGGCATGGGGGAGCAGTACTTC | CSVEPGQGMGEQYF
TRBJ2-7 | TRBV12-3/TRBV12-4 | TRBD1 | few | TGTGCCAGCAGTTTGGGGCAGGGGGACGACGAGCAGTACTTC | CASSLGQGDDEQYF
TRBJ2-7 | TRBV7-2 | . | many | TGTGCCAGCAGCGACAGACGGGGGCTCGAGCAGTACTTC | CASSDRRGLEQYF
TRBJ1-6 | TRBV7-1 | . | . | TGTGCCAGCAGCTCGTATACAGGCTATAATTCACCCCTCCACTTT | CASSSYTGYNSPLHF